The 16 T cell receptor beta chains presented below share a single source sample, sequenced in a study of shared clonotypes between healthy human individuals. Measured with immunoSEQ multiplex PCR; TCRdb has only the in-frame clones, and not every one. The sample yields 1,400,000 or so clones, around 98.5% seen once. Sample: naive CD4+ T cells sorted from blood. Indicated subset: CD45RA+ positively selected. Source of these receptors: a young man in good health.

V gene TRBV19 combines with J gene TRBJ2-1, with D possibly being TRBD2 (5 bases). This CDR3 has 15 residues. Germline V lookup: CDR1 LNHDA, CDR2 SQIVND (reference sequence). The ends were cut back, 6 bases at V and 7 bases at J, with 19 bases in the middle. CDR3 amino acids: CASSPRGGSSNEQFF. The CDR3 DNA reads as TGTGCCAGTAGCCCCCGGGGTGGGAGCTCAAATGAGCAGTTCTTC.

The chain employs TRBV6-5 and TRBJ2-2; no definite D call. This CDR3 spans 13 amino acids. In germline, CDR1 is MNHEY, CDR2 SVGAGI. V lost 6 bases, J lost 6 bases, and 11 bases lay in between. CDR3 DNA sequence: TGTGCCAGCAGACGGAACACAGCCGGGGAGCTGTTTTTT. As protein: CASRRNTAGELFF.

The chain uses TRBV2 and TRBJ1-2; D gene ambiguous. V was cut by 6 bases and J by 4 bases, with 15 bases left in between. Germline loops: CDR1 SNHLY, CDR2 FYNNEI. There are 14 residues in the CDR3. CDR3 in amino acids: CASSTRRETYGYTF. Here the CDR3 DNA reads TGTGCCAGCAGCACTAGGAGGGAAACCTATGGCTACACCTTC. The full variable domain, with the rest looked up from reference TRBV2 and TRBJ1-2, is EPEVTQTPSHQVTQMGQEVILRCVPISNHLYFYWYRQILGQKVEFLVSFYNNEISEKSEIFDDQFSVERPDGSNFTLKIRSTKLEDSAMYFCASSTRRETYGYTFGSGTRLTVV.

The chain employs TRBV2 and TRBJ1-5, with 7 bases fitting TRBD1. This CDR3 has 16 residues. CDR1 is SNHLY and CDR2 is FYNNEI in the germline V gene. After removal of 5 bases from V and 1 base from J, the junction contained 8 bases not matched to a gene. The CDR3 bases are TGTGCCAGCAGTAAAAGACAGGGCGGAAGCAATCAGCCCCAGCATTTT. It yields the protein CASSKRQGGSNQPQHF.

The chain links TRBV5-4 to TRBJ2-2; 10 bases align to TRBD2. There are 18 residues in the CDR3. Trimming removed 0 bases from V and 4 bases from J; junction bases left unmatched: 9. Germline CDR1 SGHNT, CDR2 YYREEE (reference sequence). The DNA for the CDR3 is TGTGCCAGCAGCTTGGCTAGCGGGAGACTGGTGGGCACCGGGGAGCTGTTTTTT. Protein: CASSLASGRLVGTGELFF.

V gene TRBV5-1 combines with J gene TRBJ1-2; D call uncertain. CDR1 and CDR2 (germline): SGHRS, YFSETQ. The ends were cut back, 0 bases at V and 8 bases at J, with 11 bases in the middle. This CDR3 has 13 residues. The CDR3 sequence is CASSLETNTGYTF. Here the CDR3 DNA reads TGCGCCAGCAGCTTGGAGACCAATACCGGCTACACCTTC.

This clone was seen a single time. The rearrangement links TRBV7-2 to TRBJ2-5; D not certain. With 1 base removed from V and 2 bases from J, the gap between germline ends came to 8 bases. There are 14 residues in the CDR3. From germline, CDR1 is SGHTA and CDR2 FQGNSA. In DNA, the CDR3 is TGTGCCAGCAGCTTAGGTAGTGCACAAGAGACCCAGTACTTC. Translated: CASSLGSAQETQYF.

The chain is built from TRBV6-5 and TRBJ2-5, with D uncertain. Germline CDR1 reads MNHEY; CDR2 reads SVGAGI. The CDR3 totals 14 residues. Trimming cost V 3 bases and J 2 bases, with 10 bases left between them. The DNA for the CDR3 is TGTGCCAGCAGTTATTCCCCCCTGCAAGAGACCCAGTACTTC. This translates into CASSYSPLQETQYF.

The gene calls are TRBV27 and TRBJ2-5; 7 nucleotides line up with TRBD1. This CDR3 contains 12 residues. V lost 8 bases and J lost 9; bases outside the gene matches: 9. Germline V lookup: CDR1 MNHEY, CDR2 SMNVEV (reference sequence). In nucleotides, the CDR3 is TGTGCCAGCCGAACCCGCCAGGGGGCCCAGTACTTC. Translation: CASRTRQGAQYF.

The chain couples TRBV5-4 to TRBJ2-3; 9 bases map to TRBD2. Germline V gene data show CDR1 as SGHNT and CDR2 as YYREEE (reference sequence). The CDR3 spans 15 residues. V lost 3 bases and J lost 4; bases outside the gene matches: 6. The CDR3 loop reads CASSSDSGSADTQYF. The CDR3 DNA follows: TGTGCCAGCAGCTCGGATAGCGGGAGTGCAGATACGCAGTATTTT.

The rearrangement uses TRBV2 and TRBJ2-7; 8 bases fit TRBD1. V lost 7 bases, J lost 6 bases, and 17 bases stayed unmatched. This CDR3 comprises 16 residues. Germline V gene sequence: CDR1 SNHLY, CDR2 FYNNEI. In DNA, the CDR3 is TGTGCCAGCACCGACAGGGGTCCTCGGGCAACCGCCGAGCAGTACTTC. It encodes CASTDRGPRATAEQYF.

The CDR3 here is CASSSPHSNEQFF. The CDR3 coding sequence is TGTGCCAGCAGCTCCCCCCACAGCAATGAGCAGTTCTTC. The chain employs TRBV13 and TRBJ2-1; D is uncertain. Looked up from germline, CDR1 is PRHDT and CDR2 is FYEKMQ (reference sequence). V was pared by 4 bases and J by 6 bases, with 10 bases between. CDR3 length: 13 residues. Supplemented by reference TRBV13 and TRBJ2-1, the full variable domain reads AAGVIQSPRHLIKEKRETATLKCYPIPRHDTVYWYQQGPGQDPQFLISFYEKMQSDKGSIPDRFSAQQFSDYHSELNMSSLELGDSALYFCASSSPHSNEQFFGPGTRLTVL.

J is TRBJ1-2 and V is TRBV9, with 7 bases aligning to TRBD1. This CDR3 spans 13 amino acids. The trim removed 1 base at V and 7 bases at J, leaving 4 bases unmatched. Germline V gene data show CDR1 as SGDLS and CDR2 as YYNGEE. The CDR3 reads CASSVKGAGGYTF. The CDR3, as DNA: TGTGCCAGCAGCGTAAAGGGGGCGGGTGGCTACACCTTC. Filled out from reference TRBV9 and TRBJ1-2, the complete variable domain reads DSGVTQTPKHLITATGQRVTLRCSPRSGDLSVYWYQQSLDQGLQFLIQYYNGEERAKGNILERFSAQQFPDLHSELNLSSLELGDSALYFCASSVKGAGGYTFGSGTRLTVV.

J is TRBJ2-3 and V is TRBV28; tentative D call: TRBD1 (5 bases). The CDR3 is 12 residues long. Germline CDR1 reads MDHEN; CDR2 reads SYDVKM. Between the trimmed V and J ends, which lost 3 bases and 8 bases, there was a span of 9 bases. The CDR3 sequence is CASSLGQGTQYF. As DNA, the CDR3 is TGTGCCAGCAGTTTGGGCCAGGGTACGCAGTATTTT.

CDR3: CASSVSTGANTGELFF. The CDR3 DNA reads TGTGCCAGCAGCGTATCAACGGGAGCGAACACCGGGGAGCTGTTTTTT. The rearrangement uses TRBV9 and TRBJ2-2, with D possibly being TRBD2 (6 bases). The CDR3 totals 16 residues. Germline CDR1 is SGDLS and CDR2 is YYNGEE. V was pared by 1 base and J by 0 bases, with 10 bases between. The full variable domain, rest sourced from reference TRBV9 and TRBJ2-2, is DSGVTQTPKHLITATGQRVTLRCSPRSGDLSVYWYQQSLDQGLQFLIQYYNGEERAKGNILERFSAQQFPDLHSELNLSSLELGDSALYFCASSVSTGANTGELFFGEGSRLTVL.

The V call is TRBV28, the J call TRBJ1-5; tentative D call: TRBD1 (5 bases). The CDR3 spans 14 residues. From germline, CDR1 is MDHEN and CDR2 SYDVKM. Trimming pared 5 bases from V and 2 bases from J, leaving 10 bases between. The CDR3 here is CASSGGRGNQPQHF. CDR3 DNA sequence: TGTGCCAGCAGTGGGGGACGGGGCAATCAGCCCCAGCATTTT.